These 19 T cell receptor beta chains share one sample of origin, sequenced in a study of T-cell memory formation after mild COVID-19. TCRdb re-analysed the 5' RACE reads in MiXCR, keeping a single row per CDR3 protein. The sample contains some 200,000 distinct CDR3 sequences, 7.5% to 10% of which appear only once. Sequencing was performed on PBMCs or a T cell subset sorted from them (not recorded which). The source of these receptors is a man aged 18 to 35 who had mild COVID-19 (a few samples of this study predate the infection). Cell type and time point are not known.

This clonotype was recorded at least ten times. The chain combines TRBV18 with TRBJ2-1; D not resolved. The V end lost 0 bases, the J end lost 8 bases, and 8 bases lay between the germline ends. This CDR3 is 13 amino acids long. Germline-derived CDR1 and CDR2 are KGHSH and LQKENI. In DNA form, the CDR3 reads TGTGCCAGCTCACCACCAGAAGTTTATGAGCAGTTCTTC. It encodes CASSPPEVYEQFF.

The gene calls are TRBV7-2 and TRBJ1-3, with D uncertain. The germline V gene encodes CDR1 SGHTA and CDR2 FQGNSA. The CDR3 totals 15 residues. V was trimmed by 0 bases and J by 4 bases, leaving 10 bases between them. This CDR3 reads CASSLAWSFGNTIYF. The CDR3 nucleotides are TGTGCCAGCAGCTTAGCTTGGAGTTTCGGAAACACCATATATTTT. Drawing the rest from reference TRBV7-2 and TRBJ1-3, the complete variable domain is GAGVSQSPSNKVTEKGKDVELRCDPISGHTALYWYRQSLGQGLEFLIYFQGNSAPDKSGLPSDRFSAERTGGSVSTLTIQRTQQEDSAVYLCASSLAWSFGNTIYFGEGSWLTVV.

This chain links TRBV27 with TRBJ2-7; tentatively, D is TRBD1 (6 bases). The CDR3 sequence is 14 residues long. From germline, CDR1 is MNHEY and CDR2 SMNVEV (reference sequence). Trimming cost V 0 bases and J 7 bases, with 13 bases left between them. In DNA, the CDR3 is TGTGCCAGCAGTTTATCGTACCAGGGGTGGGAGCAGTACTTC. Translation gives CASSLSYQGWEQYF.

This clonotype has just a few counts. The CDR3 DNA sequence: TGTGCCAGCAGCCCTAGAGGACAGACTCTAGCCAAAAACATTCAGTACTTC. Translated, it gives CASSPRGQTLAKNIQYF. This chain connects TRBV9 to TRBJ2-4; tentatively, D is TRBD1 (6 bases). Trimming cost V 4 bases and J 0 bases, with 17 bases left between them. From germline, CDR1 is SGDLS and CDR2 YYNGEE. This CDR3 has 17 amino acids.

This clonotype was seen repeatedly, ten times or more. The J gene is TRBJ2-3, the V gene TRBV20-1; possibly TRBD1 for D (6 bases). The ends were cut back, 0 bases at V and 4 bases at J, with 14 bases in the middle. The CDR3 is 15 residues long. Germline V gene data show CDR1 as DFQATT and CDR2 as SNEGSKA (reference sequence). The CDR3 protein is CSARDSGRGADTQYF. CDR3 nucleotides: TGCAGTGCTAGAGATTCGGGCAGGGGCGCAGATACGCAGTATTTT.

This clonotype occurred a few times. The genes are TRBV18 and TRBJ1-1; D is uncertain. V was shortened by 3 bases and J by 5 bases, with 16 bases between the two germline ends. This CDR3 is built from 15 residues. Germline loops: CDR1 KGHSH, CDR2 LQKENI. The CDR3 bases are TGTGCCAGCTCACCGCTTCGCGCGGAACGGACTGAAGCTTTCTTT. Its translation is CASSPLRAERTEAFF.

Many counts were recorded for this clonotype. This chain's CDR3 is CASSLGGTGVLYF. The CDR3 nucleotides are TGTGCCAGCAGCTTAGGAGGGACAGGTGTTCTGTACTTC. The gene calls are TRBV7-2 and TRBJ2-4; 8 bases fit TRBD1. The junction had 8 bases not matched to a gene; V was cut back by 1 base and J by 15 bases. This CDR3 is 13 amino acids long. Germline V gene data show CDR1 as SGHTA and CDR2 as FQGNSA. Supplemented by reference TRBV7-2 and TRBJ2-4, the full variable domain reads GAGVSQSPSNKVTEKGKDVELRCDPISGHTALYWYRQSLGQGLEFLIYFQGNSAPDKSGLPSDRFSAERTGGSVSTLTIQRTQQEDSAVYLCASSLGGTGVLYFGAGTRLSVL.

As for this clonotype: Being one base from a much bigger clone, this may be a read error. The chain's CDR3 is CASTFRPNCGYTF. CDR3 nucleotide sequence: TGTGCCAGCACCTTTCGGCCTAACTGTGGCTACACCTTC. This rearrangement joins TRBV12-3 or TRBV12-4 to TRBJ1-2; D unresolved. The CDR3 extends over 13 amino acids.

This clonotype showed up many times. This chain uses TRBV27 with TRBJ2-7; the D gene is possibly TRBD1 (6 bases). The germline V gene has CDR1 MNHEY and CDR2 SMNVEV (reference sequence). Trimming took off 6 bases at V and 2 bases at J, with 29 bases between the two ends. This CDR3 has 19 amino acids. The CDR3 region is CASSLPRDTGVEITYEQYV. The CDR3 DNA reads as TGTGCCAGCAGCCTACCCCGGGACACCGGCGTCGAGATTACCTACGAGCAGTACGTC.

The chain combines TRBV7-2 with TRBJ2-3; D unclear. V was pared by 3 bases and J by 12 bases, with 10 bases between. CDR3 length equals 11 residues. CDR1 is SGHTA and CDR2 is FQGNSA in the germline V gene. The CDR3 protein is CASSFQDLQYF. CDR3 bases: TGTGCCAGCAGCTTCCAGGACCTTCAGTATTTT.

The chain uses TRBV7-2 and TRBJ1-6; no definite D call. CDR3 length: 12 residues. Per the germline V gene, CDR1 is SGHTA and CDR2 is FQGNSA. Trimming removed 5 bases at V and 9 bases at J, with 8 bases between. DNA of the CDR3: TGTGCCAGCAGCATGCGGCGTTCACCCCTCCACTTT. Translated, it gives CASSMRRSPLHF.

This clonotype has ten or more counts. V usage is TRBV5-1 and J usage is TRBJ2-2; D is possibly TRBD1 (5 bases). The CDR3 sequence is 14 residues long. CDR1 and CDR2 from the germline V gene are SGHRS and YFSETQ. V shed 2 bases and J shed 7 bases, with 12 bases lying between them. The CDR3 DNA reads TGCGCCAGCAGCTTCTCGCAGGGCGGCGGGGAGCTGTTTTTT. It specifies CASSFSQGGGELFF.

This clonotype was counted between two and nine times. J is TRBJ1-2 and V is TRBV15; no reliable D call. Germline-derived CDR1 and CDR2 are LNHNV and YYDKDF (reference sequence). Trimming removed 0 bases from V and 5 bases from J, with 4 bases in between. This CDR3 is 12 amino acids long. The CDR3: CATSRDTYGYTF. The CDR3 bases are TGTGCCACCAGCAGAGACACGTATGGCTACACCTTC.

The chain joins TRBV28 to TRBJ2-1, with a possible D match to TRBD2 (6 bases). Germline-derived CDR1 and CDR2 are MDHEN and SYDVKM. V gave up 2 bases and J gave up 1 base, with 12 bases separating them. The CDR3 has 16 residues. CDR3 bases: TGTGCCAGCAGTTTACTAGGAGGGGCGTCCTACAATGAGCAGTTCTTC. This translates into CASSLLGGASYNEQFF.

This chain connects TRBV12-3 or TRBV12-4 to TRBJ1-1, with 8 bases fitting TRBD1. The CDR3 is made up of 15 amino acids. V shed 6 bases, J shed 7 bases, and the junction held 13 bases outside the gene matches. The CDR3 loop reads CASRYHGAGGYEAFF. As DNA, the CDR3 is TGTGCCAGCAGGTACCACGGGGCAGGGGGCTATGAAGCTTTCTTT.

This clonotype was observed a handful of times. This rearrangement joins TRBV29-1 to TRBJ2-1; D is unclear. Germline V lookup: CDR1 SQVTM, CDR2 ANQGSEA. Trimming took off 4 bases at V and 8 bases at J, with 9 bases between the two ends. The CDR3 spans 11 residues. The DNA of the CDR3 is TGCAGCGTTGGTGAGTACTATGAGCAGTTCTTC. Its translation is CSVGEYYEQFF.

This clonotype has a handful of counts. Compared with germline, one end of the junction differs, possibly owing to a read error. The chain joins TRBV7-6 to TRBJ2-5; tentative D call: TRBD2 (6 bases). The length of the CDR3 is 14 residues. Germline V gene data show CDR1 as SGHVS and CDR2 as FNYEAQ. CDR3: CASRRDLREESQYF. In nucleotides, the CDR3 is TGTGCCAGCAGACGGGACCTCAGGGAGGAGAGCCAGTACTTC. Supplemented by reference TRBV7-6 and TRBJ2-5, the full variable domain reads GAGVSQSPRYKVTKRGQDVALRCDPISGHVSLYWYRQALGQGPEFLTYFNYEAQQDKSGLPNDRFSAERPEGSISTLTIQRTEQRDSAMYRCASRRDLREESQYFGPGTRLLVL.

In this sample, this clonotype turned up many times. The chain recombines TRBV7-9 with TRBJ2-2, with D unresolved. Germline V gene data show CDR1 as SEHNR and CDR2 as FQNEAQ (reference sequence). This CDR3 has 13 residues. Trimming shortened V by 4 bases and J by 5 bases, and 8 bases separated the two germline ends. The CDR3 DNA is TGTGCCAGCAGCTCGTGGGGTACCGGGGAGCTGTTTTTT. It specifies CASSSWGTGELFF.

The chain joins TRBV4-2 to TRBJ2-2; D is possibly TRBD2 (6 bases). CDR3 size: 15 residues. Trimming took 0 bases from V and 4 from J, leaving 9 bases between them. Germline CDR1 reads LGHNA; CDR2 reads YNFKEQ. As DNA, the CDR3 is TGTGCCAGCAGCCAAGAACCCGGGGGCACCGGGGAGCTGTTTTTT. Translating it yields CASSQEPGGTGELFF.